This is a list of T cell receptor beta chains from one sample in a study of blood T cell repertoires in COVID-19. Sequencing was performed with immunoSEQ multiplex PCR; in TCRdb, only in-frame clones are kept and a portion is missing. The sample contains about 42,000 clones, around four fifths of which appear only once. The sequenced material came from peripheral blood. Receptors were obtained from a man aged 50-60 years with active COVID-19. The CDR3 runs from the conserved cysteine through the conserved F or W. D genes are given only for firm matches. For some rows the clone size is stated as once, few or many, or as a class when expanded; others skip it.

>14|TRBV4-1|NA|NA|TRBJ1-5
TGCGCCAGCAGTTTGGTCGCGGGCGATCAGCCCCAGCATTTT
CASSLVAGDQPQHF
>15|TRBV7-6|NA|TRBD2|TRBJ2-1
TGTGCCAGCAGCTCTGATAGCGGGGGGGCAAAAGAGCAGTTCTTC
CASSSDSGGAKEQFF
>15|TRBV18|NA|NA|TRBJ1-4
TGTGCCAGCTCACCGCAGAGGACAGAGGTTGAAAAACTGTTTTTT
CASSPQRTEVEKLFF
>16|TRBV6-8|NA|NA|TRBJ2-6
TGTGCCAGCAGTTACTCACCGGGGTCTGGGGCCAACGTCCTGACTTTC
CASSYSPGSGANVLTF
>16|TRBV11-2|once|NA|TRBJ1-1
TGTGCCAGCAGCTTTTATCCGCCAGGAATGAACACTGAAGCTTTCTTT
CASSFYPPGMNTEAFF
>15|TRBV19|NA|NA|TRBJ2-1
TGTGCCACCAACAGGGGAGGAAGGTCATACAATGAGCAGTTCTTC
CATNRGGRSYNEQFF
>14|TRBV7-7|NA|TRBD1|TRBJ2-5
TGTGCTAGCAAAGCTGGGACAGATCAAGAGACCCAGTACTTC
CASKAGTDQETQYF
>18|TRBV11-2|few|TRBD2|TRBJ2-7
TGTGCCAGCAGCGTTAACCCCTCTAGCGGGGGGTCCCCCTACGAGCAGTACTTC
CASSVNPSSGGSPYEQYF
>16|TRBV4-2|NA|TRBD2|TRBJ2-1
TGTGCCAGCAGCCAAACCCTAGCGGGGGGATACAATGAGCAGTTCTTC
CASSQTLAGGYNEQFF
>14|TRBV5-4|NA|TRBD1|TRBJ1-1
TGTGCCAGCAGACCGGGACAGAAGAACACTGAAGCTTTCTTT
CASRPGQKNTEAFF
>16|TRBV28|NA|TRBD2|TRBJ2-5
TGTGCCAGCAGTCTAGGACTAGCGGGGCGACAAGAGACCCAGTACTTC
CASSLGLAGRQETQYF
>14|TRBV14|NA|TRBD1|TRBJ1-2
TGTGCCAGCAGTATACTACAGGGGGCCTTGGGCTACACCTTC
CASSILQGALGYTF
>13|TRBV24-1|NA|NA|TRBJ2-4
TGTGCTGTTCTCGACAGGGCCAAAAACATTCAGTACTTC
CAVLDRAKNIQYF
>14|TRBV6-5|NA|NA|TRBJ2-3
TGTGCCAGCAGCCCAAGAAGGGAGACTGATACGCAGTATTTT
CASSPRRETDTQYF
>17|TRBV5-1|NA|TRBD2|TRBJ2-7
TGCGCCAGCAGTTTCCAACTGAGAGCGGGAGACGGTTACGAGCAGTACTTC
CASSFQLRAGDGYEQYF
>13|TRBV6-6|NA|NA|TRBJ1-5
TGTGCCATCTTCGCCGGGGGTAATCAGCCCCAGCATTTT
CAIFAGGNQPQHF
>16|TRBV18|NA|NA|TRBJ1-2
TGTGCCAGCTCACCCCCGAGCAGGGTATCTCCTAGTGGCTACACCTTC
CASSPPSRVSPSGYTF
>15|TRBV3-1/TRBV3-2|NA|NA|TRBJ2-5
TGTGCCAGCAGCCACGGCTACAGGGCAGTAGAGACCCAGTACTTC
CASSHGYRAVETQYF
>15|TRBV19|NA|TRBD1|TRBJ1-6
TGTGCCAGTGGGGACCCGGGACAGTATAATTCACCCCTCCACTTT
CASGDPGQYNSPLHF
>14|TRBV6-2/TRBV6-3|NA|TRBD2|TRBJ2-7
TGTGCCAGCAGCAAGACTAGCGGAATATACGAGCAGTACTTC
CASSKTSGIYEQYF
>14|TRBV7-9|NA|TRBD1|TRBJ1-2
TGTGCCAGCAGCCGGACAGGGGGCGATACGGGCTACACCTTC
CASSRTGGDTGYTF
>15|TRBV2|NA|NA|TRBJ2-1
TGTGCCAGCAGTGCCCGGACAGACTCCTACAATGAGCAGTTCTTC
CASSARTDSYNEQFF
>13|TRBV12-3/TRBV12-4|once|NA|TRBJ1-1
TGTGCCAGCAGTTTCGGCGGGGGCACTGAAGCTTTCTTT
CASSFGGGTEAFF
>12|TRBV30|medium-sized|NA|TRBJ2-7
TGTGCCTGGAGTTGGGCCAACTACGAGCAGTACTTC
CAWSWANYEQYF
>18|TRBV11-2|NA|NA|TRBJ2-3
TGTGCCAGCAGCCTTGAACACCGACAGGTTGAAAGCACAGATACGCAGTATTTT
CASSLEHRQVESTDTQYF
>12|TRBV19|NA|NA|TRBJ2-5
TGTGCCAGTAGCCCAGATCGACTGACCCAGTACTTC
CASSPDRLTQYF
>17|TRBV7-2|NA|NA|TRBJ1-6
TGTGCCAGCAGCTTAGAAGCCCTGGGCAGACCTAATTCACCCCTCCACTTT
CASSLEALGRPNSPLHF
>15|TRBV11-2|NA|TRBD2|TRBJ2-3
TGTGCCAGCAGCTTAGGACTAGCGGGGGGAGATACGCAGTATTTT
CASSLGLAGGDTQYF
>16|TRBV4-3|NA|NA|TRBJ1-3
TGCGCCAGCAGCCAAAGCCTGCCAAGCTCTGGAAACACCATATATTTT
CASSQSLPSSGNTIYF
>14|TRBV3-1/TRBV3-2|few|TRBD1|TRBJ1-5
TGTGCCAGCAGCCCCGACAGGGTGGGACAGCCCCAGCATTTT
CASSPDRVGQPQHF
>12|TRBV5-4|NA|NA|TRBJ2-3
TGTGCCAGCAGCCTAGCGACAGATACGCAGTATTTT
CASSLATDTQYF
>14|TRBV30|once|NA|TRBJ1-2
TGTGCCTGGCTCGCCCCGGGGAGCCTTGCGGGCTACACCTTC
CAWLAPGSLAGYTF
>17|TRBV6-2/TRBV6-3|NA|TRBD1|TRBJ1-2
TGTGCCAGCAGTTATCCGCCTAGGCCGACAGGGGCGGATGGCTACACCTTC
CASSYPPRPTGADGYTF
>12|TRBV14|NA|NA|TRBJ2-7
TGTGCCAGCAGTCAGGTACCCTACGAGACGTACTTC
CASSQVPYETYF
>15|TRBV7-3|NA|TRBD2|TRBJ2-1
TGTGCCAGCAGGGAATCGGGGGGTTCCTACAATGAGCAGTTCTTC
CASRESGGSYNEQFF
>16|TRBV24-1|NA|TRBD1|TRBJ1-5
TGTGCCACCAGTGAACCGGGACAGGGAAGCAATCAGCCCCAGCATTTT
CATSEPGQGSNQPQHF
>15|TRBV6-4|few|TRBD2|TRBJ2-1
TGTGCCAGCAGTGACGAAACGGGAGGGCCTGGGGAGCAGTTCTTC
CASSDETGGPGEQFF